The source of this T cell receptor beta chain is a study of shared clonotypes between healthy human individuals. The study, taken as a whole, reports: At large depth, rarefaction still showed sorted-subset sequencing to be incomplete.

Of note for this clone: Its matching antigen is unknown.

The CDR3 covers 14 residues. The V and J ends lost 4 bases and 8 bases respectively, with 19 bases between them. Germline CDR1 is SQVTM and CDR2 is ANQGSEA. Healthy adults negative for HIV, lacking recent acute infections or vaccinations, served as donors. Template for every sorted-subset replicate PCR totaled about 0.2 ug DNA, tens of thousands of T cell genomes. Study processing details: Junction-only sequences without quality scores were provided by ImmunoSEQ, so filtering was different. Repertoires were generated with immunoSEQ multiplex PCR, while TCRdb's copy carries only in-frame clones and drops some. V and J calls plus clone size are reproduced from that table; the DNA served to infer D and trimming. The table lists over a million clones, around 78% of them singletons.

The sequenced sample consisted of memory CD4+ T cells from PBMCs. Subset denoted: CD45RA-negative fraction. The rearrangement uses TRBV29-1 and TRBJ2-3; the D is unclear. The receptor was isolated from a man aged 18 to 30 in good health. Some clones in this sample may be carry-over from other donors' samples. The DNA for the CDR3 is TGCAGCGTTGGTCCGCGTGTAGGGAATGTTACGCAGTATTTT. It specifies CSVGPRVGNVTQYF.